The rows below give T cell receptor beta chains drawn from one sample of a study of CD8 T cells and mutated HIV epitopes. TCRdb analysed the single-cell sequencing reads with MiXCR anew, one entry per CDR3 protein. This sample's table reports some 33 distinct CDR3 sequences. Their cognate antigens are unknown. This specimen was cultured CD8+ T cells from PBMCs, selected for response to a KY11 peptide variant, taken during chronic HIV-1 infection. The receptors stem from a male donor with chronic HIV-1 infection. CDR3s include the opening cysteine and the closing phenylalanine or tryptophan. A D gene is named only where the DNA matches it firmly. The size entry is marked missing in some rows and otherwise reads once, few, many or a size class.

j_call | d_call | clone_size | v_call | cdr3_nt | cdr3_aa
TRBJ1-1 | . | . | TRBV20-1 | TGCAGTGCCCCTCACCAAGACATTAACAGCAACACTGAAGCTTTCTTT | CSAPHQDINSNTEAFF
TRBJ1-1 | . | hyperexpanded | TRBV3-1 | TGTGCCAGCAGCCAAGACATTAACAGCAACACTGAAGCTTTCTTT | CASSQDINSNTEAFF
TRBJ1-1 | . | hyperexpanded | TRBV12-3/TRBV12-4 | TGTGCCAGCAGCCCCCAACAGGGCATGAACACTGAAGCTTTCTTT | CASSPQQGMNTEAFF
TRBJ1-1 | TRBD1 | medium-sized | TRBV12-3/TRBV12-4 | TGTGCCAGCAGACATTATGGGGGAGTGGGACAGGGTCCTGAAGCTTTCTTT | CASRHYGGVGQGPEAFF
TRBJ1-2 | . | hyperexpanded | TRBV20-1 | TGCAGTCCTACCGGGACCAACTATGGCTACACCTTC | CSPTGTNYGYTF